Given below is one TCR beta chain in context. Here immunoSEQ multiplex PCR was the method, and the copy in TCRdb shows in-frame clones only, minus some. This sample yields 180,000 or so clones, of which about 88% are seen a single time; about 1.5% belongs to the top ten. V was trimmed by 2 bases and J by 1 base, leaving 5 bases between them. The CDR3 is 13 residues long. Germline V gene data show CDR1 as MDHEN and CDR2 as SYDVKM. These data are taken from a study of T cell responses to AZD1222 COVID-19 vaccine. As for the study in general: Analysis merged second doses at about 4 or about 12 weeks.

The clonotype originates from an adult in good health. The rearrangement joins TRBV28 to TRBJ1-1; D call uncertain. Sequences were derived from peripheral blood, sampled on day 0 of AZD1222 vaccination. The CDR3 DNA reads TGTGCCAGCAGTTTAGAAGGGAACACTGAAGCTTTCTTT. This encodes CASSLEGNTEAFF.